This TCR beta chain was documented in a study of blood T cell repertoires in COVID-19. TCRdb's table, derived via immunoSEQ multiplex PCR, lists solely in-frame clones and lacks some. The data hold more than 250,000 clones, with approximately 92% observed a single time. This clone has only one observation. V was clipped by 6 bases and J by 5 bases; unmatched bases: 9. The CDR3 runs to 14 residues. CDR1 SNHLY and CDR2 FYNNEI come from the germline V gene. This sequence joins TRBV2 and TRBJ2-7; 8 bases line up with TRBD1. This TCR came from a woman in her 30s who had recovered from COVID-19. Material for sequencing was PBMCs or T cells enriched from blood (not recorded which). CDR3 DNA sequence: TGTGCCAGCAGAGACGGACAGGGAGTCCACGAGCAGTACTTC. It codes for CASRDGQGVHEQYF.